What follows is one T cell receptor beta chain and its context. The antigen remains unidentified. The sample belongs to a study of human T cells and chemical hapten exposure. Study background: Across its 20 to 30 weeks, the study gave patients weekly diphenylcyclopropenone doses to the scalp. Patches with 0.01% DPC went on the upper back, and the tests were read at 6 days. Patients, a majority of them female, were diagnosed with alopecia areata, totalis or universalis. Study-level findings and limits: With regard to DPC sensitization, TCRs above 1 in 1000 frequency did not change.

TCRdb fed the RACE reads into MiXCR, producing one record per CDR3 protein. The table has roughly 100,000 distinct CDR3 sequences, under 40% seen once. Indicated time point: patch test 3, about 24 weeks after DPC sensitization. The sample's treatment: therapeutic diphenylcyclopropenone sensitization with weekly scalp DPC. V dropped 1 base and J dropped 0 bases, with 2 bases sitting between them. The CDR3 loop spans 13 amino acids. Germline V gives CDR1 LGHNA, CDR2 YSLEER. The chain couples TRBV4-3 to TRBJ2-3; D not certain. The sample consisted of whole blood, taken in connection with sensitization to the hapten diphenylcyclopropenone (DPC). The sequence derives from a man between 40 and 49 years old with alopecia areata. Some clones in this sample may be carry-over from other donors' samples. The chain's CDR3 is CASSQASTDTQYF. CDR3 nucleotide sequence: TGCGCCAGCAGCCAAGCCAGCACAGATACGCAGTATTTT.